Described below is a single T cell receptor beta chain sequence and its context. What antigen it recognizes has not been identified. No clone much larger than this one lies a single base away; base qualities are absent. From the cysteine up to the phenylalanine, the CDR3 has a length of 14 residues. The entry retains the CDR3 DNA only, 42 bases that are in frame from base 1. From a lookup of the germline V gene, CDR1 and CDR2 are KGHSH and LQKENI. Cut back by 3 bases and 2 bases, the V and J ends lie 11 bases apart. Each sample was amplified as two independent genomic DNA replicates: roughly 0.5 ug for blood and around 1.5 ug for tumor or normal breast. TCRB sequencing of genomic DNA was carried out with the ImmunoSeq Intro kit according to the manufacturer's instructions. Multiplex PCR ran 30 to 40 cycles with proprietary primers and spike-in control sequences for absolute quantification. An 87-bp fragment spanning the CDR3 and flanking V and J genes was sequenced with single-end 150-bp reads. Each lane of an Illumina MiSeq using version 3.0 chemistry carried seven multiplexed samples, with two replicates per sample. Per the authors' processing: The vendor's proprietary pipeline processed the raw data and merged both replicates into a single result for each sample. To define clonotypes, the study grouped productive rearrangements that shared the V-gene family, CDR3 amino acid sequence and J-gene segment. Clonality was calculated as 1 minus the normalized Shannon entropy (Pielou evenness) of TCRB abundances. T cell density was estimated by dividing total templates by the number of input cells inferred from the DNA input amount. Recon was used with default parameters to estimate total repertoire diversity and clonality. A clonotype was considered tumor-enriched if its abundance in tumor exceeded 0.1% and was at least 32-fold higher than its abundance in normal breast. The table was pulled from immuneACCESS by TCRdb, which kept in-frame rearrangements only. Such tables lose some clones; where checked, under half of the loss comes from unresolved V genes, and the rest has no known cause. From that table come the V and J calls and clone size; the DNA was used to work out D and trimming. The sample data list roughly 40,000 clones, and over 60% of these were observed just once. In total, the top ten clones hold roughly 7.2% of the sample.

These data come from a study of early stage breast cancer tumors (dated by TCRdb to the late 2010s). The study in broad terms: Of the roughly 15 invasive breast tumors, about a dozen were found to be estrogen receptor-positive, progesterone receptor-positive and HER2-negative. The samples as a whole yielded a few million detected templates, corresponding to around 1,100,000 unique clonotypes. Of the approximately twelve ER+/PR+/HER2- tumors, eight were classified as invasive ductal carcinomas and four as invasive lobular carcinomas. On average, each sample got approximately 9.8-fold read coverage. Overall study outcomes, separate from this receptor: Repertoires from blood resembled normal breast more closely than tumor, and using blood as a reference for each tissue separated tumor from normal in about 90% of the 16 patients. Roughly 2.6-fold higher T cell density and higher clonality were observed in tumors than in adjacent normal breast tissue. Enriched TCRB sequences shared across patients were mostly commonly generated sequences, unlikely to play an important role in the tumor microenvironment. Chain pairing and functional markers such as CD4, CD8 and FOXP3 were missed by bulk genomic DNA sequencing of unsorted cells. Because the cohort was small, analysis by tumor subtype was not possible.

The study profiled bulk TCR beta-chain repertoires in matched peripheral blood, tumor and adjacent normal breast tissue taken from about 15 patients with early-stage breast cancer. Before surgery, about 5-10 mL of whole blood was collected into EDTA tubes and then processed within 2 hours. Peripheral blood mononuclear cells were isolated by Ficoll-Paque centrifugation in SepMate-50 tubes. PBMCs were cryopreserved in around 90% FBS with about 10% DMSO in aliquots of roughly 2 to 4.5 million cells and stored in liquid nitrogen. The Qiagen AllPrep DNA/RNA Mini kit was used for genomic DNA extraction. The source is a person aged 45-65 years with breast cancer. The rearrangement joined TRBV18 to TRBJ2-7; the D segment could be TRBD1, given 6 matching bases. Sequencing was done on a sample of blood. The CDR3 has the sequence CASSPGRGTYEQYF. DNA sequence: TGTGCCAGCTCACCCGGCAGGGGCACCTACGAGCAGTACTTC.